This TCR beta chain was documented in a study of blood T cell repertoires in COVID-19. Generated by immunoSEQ multiplex PCR, the TCRdb table keeps only in-frame clones and is missing some. Of approximately 300,000 clones in the sample, roughly nine tenths were seen once. This clone was observed a few times. Recruits, aged about 18 to 100 years, lived in some 25 US areas. Participants' reported clinical history set cohort assignment. Trimming took 2 bases from V and 4 from J; bases not matched to a gene: 6. The germline V gene has CDR1 SEHNR and CDR2 FQNEAQ (reference sequence). The CDR3 is 15 amino acids.

This receptor was taken from a man in his sixties who had recovered from COVID-19. The sample comprised PBMCs or T cells enriched from blood (not recorded which). The V gene is TRBV7-9, the J gene TRBJ1-1, with 8 nucleotides matching TRBD1. The CDR3 here is CASSLTAGGGTEAFF. CDR3 sequence (DNA): TGTGCCAGCAGCTTAACGGCAGGGGGCGGCACTGAAGCTTTCTTT. The variable domain in full, with the rest retrieved from reference TRBV7-9 and TRBJ1-1, is DTGVSQNPRHKITKRGQNVTFRCDPISEHNRLYWYRQTLGQGPEFLTYFQNEAQLEKSRLLSDRFSAERPKGSFSTLEIQRTEQGDSAMYLCASSLTAGGGTEAFFGQGTRLTVV.